There are many counts of the clone carrying this T cell receptor (beta chain). The antigen is unknown. This CDR3 has 18 residues. Trimming cost V 2 bases and J 0 bases; bases outside gene matches: 12. The germline V gene has CDR1 MNHEY and CDR2 SVGEGT. These data originate in a study of CD8 T cells in ankylosing spondylitis. Whole-study results and caveats: A subset of motif variants has previously been described in the synovial fluid and blood of reactive arthritis.

Making use of molecular barcodes, quantitative 5'-RACE generated TCR beta libraries. TCRdb reprocessed the 5' RACE reads with MiXCR, giving one entry per CDR3 protein. This sample yields 240,000 or so distinct CDR3 sequences, of which 9.5% to 12% are seen a single time; 5.5% to 8% belongs to the top ten. The rearrangement uses TRBV6-2 or TRBV6-3 and TRBJ1-1, with 7 bases matching TRBD1. Sequences were obtained from blood, either unsorted or a sorted T cell fraction (not recorded which). The sequence was collected from a male donor with ankylosing spondylitis or in good health (not recorded which). The CDR3 sequence is CASSYDQWGTDMNTEAFF. As DNA, the CDR3 is TGTGCCAGCAGTTACGATCAGTGGGGGACAGACATGAACACTGAAGCTTTCTTT.